The present T cell receptor (beta chain) was sequenced within a study of cytomegalovirus exposure and HLA in healthy donors. In its sample, this clone was seen once. Germline V CDR1 and CDR2: SQVTM, ANQGSEA. Trimming removed 4 bases at V and 8 bases at J, with 8 bases between. The CDR3 is 10 residues long. Healthy bone marrow donors supplied every sample. The study ran its PCR with 60 Vbeta and 13 Jbeta primers. Clones were sequenced by immunoSEQ multiplex PCR, and TCRdb holds only the in-frame ones, with some missing. The sample has around 70,000 clones; more than 65% are singletons. The specimen sequenced was PBMCs. The chain links TRBV29-1 to TRBJ1-1; weak D call: TRBD1 (5 bases). The TCR originated in a male donor in good health and CMV-seropositive. In DNA form, the CDR3 reads TGCAGCGTTGTGACAGCCGAAGCTTTCTTT. Translation gives CSVVTAEAFF.